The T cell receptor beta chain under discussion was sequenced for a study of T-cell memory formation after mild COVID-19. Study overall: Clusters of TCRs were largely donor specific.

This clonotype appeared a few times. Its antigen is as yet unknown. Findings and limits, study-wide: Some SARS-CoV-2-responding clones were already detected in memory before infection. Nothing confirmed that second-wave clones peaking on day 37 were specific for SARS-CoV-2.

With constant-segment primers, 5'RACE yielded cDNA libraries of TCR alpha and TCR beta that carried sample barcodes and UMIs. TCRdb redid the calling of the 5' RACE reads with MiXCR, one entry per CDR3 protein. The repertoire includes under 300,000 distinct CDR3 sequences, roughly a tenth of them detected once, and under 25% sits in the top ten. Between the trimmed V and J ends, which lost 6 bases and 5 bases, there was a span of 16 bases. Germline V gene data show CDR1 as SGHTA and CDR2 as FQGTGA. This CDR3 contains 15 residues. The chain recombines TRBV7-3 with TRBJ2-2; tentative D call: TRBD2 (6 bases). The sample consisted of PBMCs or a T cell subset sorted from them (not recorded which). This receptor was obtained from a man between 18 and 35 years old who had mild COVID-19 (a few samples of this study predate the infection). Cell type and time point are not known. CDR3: CASSLTGERTGELFF. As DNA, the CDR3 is TGTGCCAGCAGTCTAACGGGAGAGAGAACCGGGGAGCTGTTTTTT.